This T cell receptor (beta chain) was recorded in a study of shared clonotypes between healthy human individuals. Some clones are missing from TCRdb's copy, which holds only in-frame ones; the method was immunoSEQ multiplex PCR. The table shows roughly 2,000,000 clones, with just over 90% occurring only once. CD8 cells regarded as naive lacked CD45RO, were positively chosen for CCR7, and omitted terminally differentiated effector memory CD45RA+ cells. The healthy adult donors were HIV-negative and reported no recent acute infections or vaccinations. Germline V gene lookup returns CDR1 SGHTA and CDR2 FQGTGA. With 0 bases removed from V and 3 bases from J, the gap between germline ends came to 14 bases. The CDR3 runs to 16 residues.

Sequencing input: naive CD8+ T cells from PBMCs. The sequence came from a man between 18 and 35 years old in good health. Some clones in this sample may be carry-over from other donors' samples. This chain uses TRBV7-3 with TRBJ2-5; D ambiguous. The CDR3 DNA reads as TGTGCCAGCAGCTTAACCCCCCGTGGCATGGAAGAGACCCAGTACTTC. Translating it yields CASSLTPRGMEETQYF.